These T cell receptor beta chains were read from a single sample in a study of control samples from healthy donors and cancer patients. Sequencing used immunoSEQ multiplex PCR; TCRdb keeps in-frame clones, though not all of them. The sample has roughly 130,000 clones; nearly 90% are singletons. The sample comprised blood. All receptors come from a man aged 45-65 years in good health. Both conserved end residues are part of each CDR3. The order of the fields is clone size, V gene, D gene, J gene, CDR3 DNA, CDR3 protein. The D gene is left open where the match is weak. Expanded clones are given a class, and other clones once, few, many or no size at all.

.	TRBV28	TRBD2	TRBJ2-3	TGTGCCAGTAGTGACAGCGGGGCCGATACGCAGTATTTT	CASSDSGADTQYF
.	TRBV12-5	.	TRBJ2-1	TGTGCTAGTGGTGCCAGCAACCTTAATGAGCAGTTCTTC	CASGASNLNEQFF
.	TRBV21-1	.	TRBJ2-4	TGTGCCAGCAGGGACAGAGTAGCCAAAAACATTCAGTACTTC	CASRDRVAKNIQYF
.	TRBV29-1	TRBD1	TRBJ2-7	TGCAGCGTTGTCCGGGACAGCAGATACGAGCAGTACTTC	CSVVRDSRYEQYF
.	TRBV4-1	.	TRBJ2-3	TGCGCCAGCAGCCGAAGGACAGTAACTAGCACAGATACGCAGTATTTT	CASSRRTVTSTDTQYF
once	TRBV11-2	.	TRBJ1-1	TGTGCCAGCAGCTTAGAGCCAGGGTTTATCAACACTGAAGCTTTCTTT	CASSLEPGFINTEAFF
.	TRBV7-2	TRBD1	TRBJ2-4	TGTGCCAGCAGCCCTCGACAGGGGTTAAACATTCAGTACTTC	CASSPRQGLNIQYF
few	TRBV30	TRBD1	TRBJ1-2	TGTGCCGGGACTCGGGCAGGGGGATCTAACTATGGCTACACCTTC	CAGTRAGGSNYGYTF
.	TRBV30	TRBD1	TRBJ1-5	TGTGCCTGGAGTGCTGACAGGGGCCGCTATCAGCCCCAGCATTTT	CAWSADRGRYQPQHF
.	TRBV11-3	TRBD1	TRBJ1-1	TGTGCCAGCAGCGGACAGGGCCTCGGGGACACTGAAGCTTTCTTT	CASSGQGLGDTEAFF
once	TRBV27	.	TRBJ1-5	TGTGCCAGCAGTTTAGGATGGGGTCAGCCCCAGCATTTT	CASSLGWGQPQHF
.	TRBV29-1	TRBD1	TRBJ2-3	TGCAGCGTGGCCCCACGAATCGGACAGGGGGCGACAGATACGCAGTATTTT	CSVAPRIGQGATDTQYF
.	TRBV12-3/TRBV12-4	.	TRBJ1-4	TGTGCCAGCAGCCTTCGACAGAATGAAAAACTGTTTTTT	CASSLRQNEKLFF
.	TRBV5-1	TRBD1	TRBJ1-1	TGCGCCAGCAGCTTGGACAGGGGGTTTGCTTTCTTT	CASSLDRGFAFF
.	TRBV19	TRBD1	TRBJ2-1	TGTGCCAGTAGTATGTGGGAAGGGACAGGTTGGCAGTTCTTC	CASSMWEGTGWQFF
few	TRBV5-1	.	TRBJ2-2	TGCGCCAGCAGTGGGGGAAACACCGGGGAGCTGTTTTTT	CASSGGNTGELFF
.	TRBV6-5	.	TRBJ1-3	TGTGCCAGCAGTTTGGGTATCTCTGGAAACACCATATATTTT	CASSLGISGNTIYF
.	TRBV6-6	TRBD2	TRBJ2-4	TGTGCCAGCAGTCAAATACTAGCGGGGGGGCTCTTCGCCAAAAACATTCAGTACTTC	CASSQILAGGLFAKNIQYF
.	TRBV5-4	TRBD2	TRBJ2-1	TGTGCCAGCAGCTTGGTAGCGGGGGGAGTTTACAATGAGCAGTTCTTC	CASSLVAGGVYNEQFF
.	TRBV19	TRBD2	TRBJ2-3	TGTGCCAGTAGTATAGCCCGGGGGGGCTCAGATACGCAGTATTTT	CASSIARGGSDTQYF
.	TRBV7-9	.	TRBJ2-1	TGTGCCAGCAGCTTATCCGGGAATTGGGTCTTC	CASSLSGNWVF
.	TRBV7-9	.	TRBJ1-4	TGTGCCAGCAGTCCCCAACGGGGAACAACTAATGAAAAACTGTTTTTT	CASSPQRGTTNEKLFF
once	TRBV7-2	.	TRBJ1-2	TGTGCCAGCAGCTTAACACAGTCCTATGGCTACACCTTC	CASSLTQSYGYTF
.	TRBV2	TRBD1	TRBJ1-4	TGTGCCAGCAGTGGCGAGGGACAGATAAATGAAAAACTGTTTTTT	CASSGEGQINEKLFF
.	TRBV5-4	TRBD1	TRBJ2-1	TGTGCCAGCAGCTTGAGGGACAGCTACAATGAGCAGTTCTTC	CASSLRDSYNEQFF
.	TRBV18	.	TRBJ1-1	TGTGCCAGCTCACTATTGGACTTGAACACTGAAGCTTTCTTT	CASSLLDLNTEAFF
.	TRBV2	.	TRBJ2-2	TGTGCCAGCAGTGAACGGATGAACACCGGGGAGCTGTTTTTT	CASSERMNTGELFF
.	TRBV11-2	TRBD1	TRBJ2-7	TGTGCCAGCAGCTTAGCCCAAGGGGACAGGGGTTACGAGCAGTACTTC	CASSLAQGDRGYEQYF
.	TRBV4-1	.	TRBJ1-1	TGCGCCAGCAGCCAATTTGGAGGGGTGAACACTGAAGCTTTCTTT	CASSQFGGVNTEAFF
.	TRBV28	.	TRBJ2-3	TGTGCCAGCAGTTATGGGTTTGGAGATACGCAGTATTTT	CASSYGFGDTQYF
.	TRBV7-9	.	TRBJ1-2	TGTGCCAGCAGCGATGCGTTGGGGACACTCGGTGGTGGCTACACCTTC	CASSDALGTLGGGYTF
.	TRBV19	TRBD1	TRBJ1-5	TGTGCCAGTAGTATAGGCCAGGGGGTCGGTCAGCCCCAGCATTTT	CASSIGQGVGQPQHF
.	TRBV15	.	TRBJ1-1	TGTGCCACCAGCAGAGATCTATTGGGCCCTGAAGCTTTCTTT	CATSRDLLGPEAFF
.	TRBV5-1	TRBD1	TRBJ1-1	TGCGCCAGCAGCTTACAGGGGGAGCCGAACACTGAAGCTTTCTTT	CASSLQGEPNTEAFF
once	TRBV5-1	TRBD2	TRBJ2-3	TGCGCCAGCAGCACCTCTAGCGGGGGGACAGATACGCAGTATTTT	CASSTSSGGTDTQYF